What follows are 11 T cell receptor beta chains derived from one specimen sequenced in a study of response to subunit inactivated influenza vaccine (dated by TCRdb to between 2017 and 2018). Libraries came from RT-PCR. The data were produced on an Illumina HiSeq 2500. TCRdb handled the public reads itself, with Q25 trimming in fastp and clone calling in MiXCR, and kept productive beta chains. Each entry merges the rows of one CDR3 protein and shows their most common DNA and genes. The sample table holds more than 150,000 distinct CDR3 sequences, of which around a tenth were seen once. Of the sample, under 40% is held by the ten largest clones. The source was CD8+ T cells sorted from PBMCs, collected roughly 24 months after vaccination. The receptors were sampled from a man aged 50 to 75 who received an inactivated influenza vaccine. Donor details come from another sample of the same person, matched by shared clones.

The chain employs TRBV27 and TRBJ2-7; TRBD1 or TRBD2 may be the D gene (5 bases each). CDR3 length equals 15 residues. With 3 bases removed from V and 1 base from J, the gap between germline ends came to 13 bases. Germline V CDR1 and CDR2: MNHEY, SMNVEV (reference sequence). The CDR3 spells CASSLRGLTSYEQYF. CDR3 DNA: TGTGCCAGCAGTTTGAGGGGCCTGACTTCCTACGAGCAGTACTTC.

The gene calls are TRBV29-1 and TRBJ2-1; D gene uncertain. Germline assignment: CDR1 SQVTM and CDR2 ANQGSEA. This CDR3 has 11 residues. V was shortened by 6 bases and J by 9 bases, with 12 bases between the two germline ends. The CDR3 bases are TGCAGCGTCATTAAATCGGGTGAGCAGTTCTTC. Translation gives CSVIKSGEQFF.

This clonotype was observed a few times. The CDR3 DNA follows: TGCGCCAGCAGCCAAGACCCCACAGGGGGCAGATGGACCGGGGAGCTGTTTTTT. Protein product: CASSQDPTGGRWTGELFF. This sequence joins TRBV4-3 and TRBJ2-2; 9 bases align to TRBD1. The CDR3 runs to 18 residues. Trimming removed 0 bases from V and 5 bases from J; junction bases left unmatched: 10. Looked up from germline, CDR1 is LGHNA and CDR2 is YSLEER.

There are a few counts of this clonotype. The chain uses TRBV14 and TRBJ2-5, with TRBD1 matching over 10 bases. V trimming: 5 bases; J trimming: 4 bases; junction bases outside the gene matches: 7. The germline V gene has CDR1 SGHDN and CDR2 FVKESK. The CDR3 is 15 residues long. This CDR3 is CASSFRDRGRETQYF. Here the CDR3 DNA reads TGTGCCAGCAGCTTCCGTGACAGGGGGCGAGAGACCCAGTACTTC.

The V call is TRBV3-1, the J call TRBJ2-1; TRBD2 matches 7 bases. Per germline, CDR1 LGHDT and CDR2 YNNKEL (reference sequence). V shed 0 bases, J shed 5 bases, and the junction held 7 bases outside the gene matches. This CDR3 is built from 16 residues. The CDR3 DNA is TGTGCCAGCAGCCAAGATTTGTCTAGCGGTCACAATGAGCAGTTCTTC. Translating gives CASSQDLSSGHNEQFF.

Many counts were recorded for this clonotype. The chain uses TRBV12-3 or TRBV12-4 and TRBJ2-1; 9 bases match TRBD1. The V and J ends lost 6 bases and 6 bases, in that order; junction bases with no gene match: 6. The CDR3 is made up of 14 amino acids. The chain's CDR3 is CASSPGQGPNEQFF. The CDR3 DNA reads TGTGCCAGCAGCCCGGGACAGGGACCCAATGAGCAGTTCTTC.

This clonotype was seen a few times. V and J are TRBV20-1 and TRBJ2-7, with 9 bases that match TRBD1. This CDR3 region has 16 residues. V gave up 4 bases and J gave up 1 base; unmatched junction bases: 11. CDR1 and CDR2 from the germline V gene are DFQATT and SNEGSKA (reference sequence). The CDR3 sequence is CSATNSRDRDSYEQYF. In DNA, the CDR3 is TGCAGTGCTACGAATAGCCGGGACAGGGATTCCTACGAGCAGTACTTC.

This chain connects TRBV4-1 to TRBJ2-1, with D perhaps matching TRBD1 (6 bases). CDR3 length: 15 amino acids. CDR1 is MGHRA and CDR2 is YSYEKL in the germline V gene. The V gene lost 5 bases and the J gene lost 0 bases, with 11 bases spanning the gap. The CDR3 sequence is CASSGGRSSYNEQFF. The CDR3 nucleotides are TGCGCCAGCAGCGGGGGCCGGAGCTCCTACAATGAGCAGTTCTTC.

The chain recombines TRBV24-1 with TRBJ2-1, with D uncertain. This CDR3 region has 12 residues. V lost 5 bases to trimming and J lost 4 bases, with 5 bases between them. Germline V gives CDR1 KGHDR, CDR2 SFDVKD. The CDR3 nucleotides read TGTGCCACCAGTGCTGCTTACAATGAGCAGTTCTTC. As protein: CATSAAYNEQFF.

This clonotype has more than one count but fewer than ten. The DNA for the CDR3 is TGCGCCAGCAGCCGGACGACTAGGAATGAGCAGTTCTTC. Translating it yields CASSRTTRNEQFF. The chain carries TRBV4-3 and TRBJ2-1; D may be TRBD2 (6 bases). Germline CDR1 and CDR2: LGHNA and YSLEER. CDR3 length equals 13 residues. V lost 4 bases to trimming and J lost 7 bases, with 11 bases between them.

The chain links TRBV24-1 to TRBJ1-1; D not certain. CDR1 and CDR2 from the germline V gene are KGHDR and SFDVKD. Trimming cost V 3 bases and J 3 bases, with 7 bases left between them. The CDR3 extends over 13 amino acids. Here the CDR3 DNA reads TGTGCCACCAGTGATGGAGCCGACACTGAAGCTTTCTTT. Protein sequence: CATSDGADTEAFF.